This entry describes one T cell receptor (beta chain). The table came from immunoSEQ multiplex PCR; TCRdb's copy has only in-frame clones and leaves some out. The sample holds around 50,000 clones, around 80% seen once. The data are from a study of memory CD4+ T cells and cytomegalovirus serostatus. The sort gate was single viable CD3+CD4+CD8-CD45RO+ cells for memory CD4+ T cells. The receptor was isolated from an adult in good health and CMV-seronegative. The sequenced sample consisted of memory CD4+ T cells from blood.

The CDR3 DNA reads as TGTGCCAGCAGCTTAAACGAGGGTGAGCAGTTCTTC. Its protein is CASSLNEGEQFF. V and J are TRBV7-3 and TRBJ2-1; D is perhaps TRBD2 (5 bases). CDR1 and CDR2 from the germline V gene are SGHTA and FQGTGA. V gave up 1 base and J gave up 9 bases, with 7 bases separating them. CDR3 length: 12 residues.